Below are 18 T cell receptor beta chains sequenced from a single sample in a study of cytomegalovirus exposure and HLA in healthy donors. This PCR relied on a set of 60 Vbeta primers and 13 Jbeta primers. Produced via immunoSEQ multiplex PCR; TCRdb's table is partial and in-frame only. In all, the sample yields around 50,000 clones. Sequenced input: PBMCs. The origin of the receptors is a woman aged 50 to 60 in good health and CMV-seropositive.

The chain recombines TRBV5-8 with TRBJ1-2; D may be TRBD1 (5 bases). V lost 6 bases, J lost 4 bases, and 25 bases lay in between. Germline V gives CDR1 SGHTS, CDR2 YDEGEE. This CDR3 has 17 residues. The CDR3 DNA reads as TGTGCCAGCACCACGGCCGGTCCTTTAGGGGAAACCTATGGCTACACCTTC. Translation gives CASTTAGPLGETYGYTF.

This chain joins TRBV5-1 and TRBJ1-2; tentative D call: TRBD1 (5 bases). Trimming cost V 2 bases and J 3 bases, with 5 bases left between them. Germline V lookup: CDR1 SGHRS, CDR2 YFSETQ. The CDR3 has 12 amino acids. CDR3 in DNA: TGCGCCAGCAGCTTAGGGGACTATGGCTACACCTTC. It yields the protein CASSLGDYGYTF. The whole variable domain, remainder taken from reference TRBV5-1 and TRBJ1-2, is KAGVTQTPRYLIKTRGQQVTLSCSPISGHRSVSWYQQTPGQGLQFLFEYFSETQRNKGNFPGRFSGRQFSNSRSEMNVSTLELGDSALYLCASSLGDYGYTFGSGTRLTVV.

The J gene is TRBJ1-5, the V gene TRBV18, with D possibly being TRBD1 (5 bases). The CDR3 totals 16 residues. Germline CDR1 and CDR2: KGHSH and LQKENI. V lost 4 bases to trimming and J lost 4 bases, with 17 bases between them. CDR3 residues: CASSLVPGGENQPQHF. Written as DNA, the CDR3 is TGTGCCAGCTCACTGGTCCCGGGGGGGGAAAATCAGCCCCAGCATTTT. Together with reference TRBV18 and TRBJ1-5, the CDR3 gives the full variable domain: NAGVMQNPRHLVRRRGQEARLRCSPMKGHSHVYWYRQLPEEGLKFMVYLQKENIIDESGMPKERFSAEFPKEGPSILRIQQVVRGDSAAYFCASSLVPGGENQPQHFGDGTRLSIL.

V is TRBV6-6 and J is TRBJ2-2; D may be TRBD1 (6 bases). The germline V gene encodes CDR1 MNHNY and CDR2 SVGAGI (reference sequence). CDR3 length: 13 amino acids. V was clipped by 4 bases and J by 6 bases, with 9 bases between them. DNA for the CDR3: TGTGCCAGCAGTTCACAGGGAGCCGGGGAGCTGTTTTTT. Translated, it gives CASSSQGAGELFF.

The V and J genes are TRBV5-4 and TRBJ1-3; no firm D call. Per the germline V gene, CDR1 is SGHNT and CDR2 is YYREEE (reference sequence). Trimming cost V 10 bases and J 0 bases, with 20 bases left between them. The length of the CDR3 is 16 residues. In nucleotides, the CDR3 is TGTGCCCCTTACCCAAAATGGGCCGACTCTGGAAACACCATATATTTT. It is translated as CAPYPKWADSGNTIYF.

The V gene is TRBV7-9, the J gene TRBJ1-2; the D gene is possibly TRBD1 (5 bases). Germline values: CDR1 SEHNR, CDR2 FQNEAQ (reference sequence). This CDR3 contains 15 residues. V was cut by 1 base and J by 6 bases, with 15 bases left in between. Here the CDR3 DNA reads TGTGCCAGCAGCTTAGATCCCAGGGTAACGCATGGCTACACCTTC. Amino acid sequence: CASSLDPRVTHGYTF.

This rearrangement joins TRBV27 to TRBJ2-7; tentatively, D is TRBD1 (6 bases). The CDR3 extends over 13 amino acids. Germline V gene lookup returns CDR1 MNHEY and CDR2 SMNVEV (reference sequence). V was trimmed by 6 bases and J by 2 bases, leaving 11 bases between them. The CDR3 DNA reads as TGTGCCAGCAGCCTCGGGACAACCTACGAGCAGTACTTC. This encodes CASSLGTTYEQYF.

This chain uses TRBV28 with TRBJ1-1, with D possibly being TRBD1 (6 bases). CDR1 is MDHEN and CDR2 is SYDVKM in the germline V gene. The CDR3 sequence is 14 residues long. Deletions cut 5 bases from V and 4 bases from J, with 14 bases between. This chain's CDR3 is CASSPPMTGTEAFF. The CDR3 DNA reads as TGTGCCAGCAGTCCACCAATGACAGGCACTGAAGCTTTCTTT. The full variable domain, with the rest looked up from reference TRBV28 and TRBJ1-1, is DVKVTQSSRYLVKRTGEKVFLECVQDMDHENMFWYRQDPGLGLRLIYFSYDVKMKEKGDIPEGYSVSREKKERFSLILESASTNQTSMYLCASSPPMTGTEAFFGQGTRLTVV.

V usage is TRBV29-1 and J usage is TRBJ2-7, with TRBD2 identical over 9 bases. With V trimmed by 5 bases and J by 7 bases, 6 bases remained unmatched. Per the germline V gene, CDR1 is SQVTM and CDR2 is ANQGSEA. The CDR3 runs 12 residues. The CDR3 region has the DNA TGCAGCGTTCGCGGGAGGGCCGGAGAGCAGTACTTC. Residues: CSVRGRAGEQYF.

The rearrangement joins TRBV5-1 to TRBJ1-1, with 8 positions matching TRBD1. Germline trimming cut 2 bases from V and 5 bases from J; bases unmatched to any gene: 5. The V gene's germline CDR1 is SGHRS and CDR2 YFSETQ. This CDR3 spans 14 amino acids. CDR3 nucleotides: TGCGCCAGCAGCTTCGGACAGGGAGGGACTGAAGCTTTCTTT. Its protein product is CASSFGQGGTEAFF.

This chain connects TRBV7-3 to TRBJ1-1; the D is unclear. Between the trimmed V and J ends, which lost 3 bases and 2 bases, there was a span of 7 bases. CDR3 length: 13 residues. Germline values: CDR1 SGHTA, CDR2 FQGTGA. CDR3 sequence (DNA): TGTGCCAGCAGCTTCACACTAAACACTGAAGCTTTCTTT. Protein product: CASSFTLNTEAFF.

V usage is TRBV4-3 and J usage is TRBJ2-2; TRBD1 matches 7 bases. Trimming removed 5 bases from V and 6 bases from J; junction bases left unmatched: 6. CDR1 is LGHNA and CDR2 is YSLEER in the germline V gene. The CDR3 is 14 residues long. The CDR3 bases are TGCGCCAGCAGCGCTGGACAGGCGCCCGGGGAGCTGTTTTTT. As protein: CASSAGQAPGELFF.

This sequence joins TRBV28 and TRBJ2-7; 14 nucleotides match TRBD2. The CDR3 has 16 amino acids. CDR1 is MDHEN, CDR2 SYDVKM, per germline. Trimming at V came to 6 bases and at J to 0 bases, leaving 4 bases not matched to a gene. CDR3 residues: CASSTGLAGVSYEQYF. Here the CDR3 DNA reads TGTGCCAGCAGCACGGGACTAGCGGGGGTCTCCTACGAGCAGTACTTC.

The rearrangement links TRBV27 to TRBJ2-3; TRBD2 matches at 9 bases. This CDR3 region has 17 residues. The germline gives CDR1 MNHEY, CDR2 SMNVEV (reference sequence). With V trimmed by 5 bases and J by 0 bases, 9 bases remained unmatched. This CDR3 is CASSDSSGGASTDTQYF. CDR3 nucleotides: TGTGCCAGCAGTGACAGTAGCGGGGGCGCTAGCACAGATACGCAGTATTTT.

V gene TRBV6-6 combines with J gene TRBJ2-5; TRBD1 is a possible D gene (6 bases). The CDR3 is 15 residues long. V gave up 5 bases and J gave up 1 base, with 14 bases separating them. CDR1 is MNHNY, CDR2 SVGAGI, per germline (reference sequence). CDR3 nucleotides: TGTGCCAGCAGTAAGCTACAGGGCTCCCAAGAGACCCAGTACTTC. Its protein product is CASSKLQGSQETQYF.

The rearrangement uses TRBV2 and TRBJ2-1, with TRBD2 identical over 7 bases. The CDR3 loop spans 17 amino acids. The trim removed 7 bases at V and 4 bases at J, leaving 16 bases unmatched. Germline V lookup: CDR1 SNHLY, CDR2 FYNNEI. CDR3 region: CASTDPGLTIQYNEQFF. The CDR3 coding sequence is TGTGCCAGCACCGACCCGGGACTAACCATCCAGTACAATGAGCAGTTCTTC.

The V gene is TRBV18, the J gene TRBJ1-1; D gene ambiguous. The CDR3 loop spans 15 amino acids. Germline V gives CDR1 KGHSH, CDR2 LQKENI. Trimming took 1 base from V and 0 from J, leaving 9 bases between them. The CDR3 loop is CASSPRETLNTEAFF. DNA for the CDR3: TGTGCCAGCTCACCACGAGAGACTCTGAACACTGAAGCTTTCTTT.

V and J are TRBV7-8 and TRBJ2-2, with TRBD2 matching 8 bases. CDR1 and CDR2 (germline): SGHVS, FQNEAQ. The CDR3 is 16 amino acids. Germline trimming cut 3 bases from V and 2 bases from J; bases unmatched to any gene: 5. CDR3 DNA: TGTGCCAGCAGCTTTAAAAGCGGGGGCAACACCGGGGAGCTGTTTTTT. It codes for CASSFKSGGNTGELFF.